This TCR beta chain came from a study of cytomegalovirus exposure and HLA in healthy donors. The PCR had 60 Vbeta and 13 Jbeta primers. In the authors' methods: Unique TCR beta chains totaled some 80 million in a later count, with roughly 10 million of them shared. Generated by immunoSEQ multiplex PCR, the TCRdb table keeps only in-frame clones and is missing some. From that table come the V and J calls and clone size; the DNA was used to work out D and trimming. The table has roughly 150,000 clones, roughly four fifths seen once; the top ten hold around 1.9%. Per the germline V gene, CDR1 is MGHRA and CDR2 is YSYEKL. This CDR3 comprises 14 residues. Unmatched junction bases numbered 7, after V lost 5 bases and J lost 7 bases.

The rearrangement joins TRBV4-1 to TRBJ2-1; 8 bases map to TRBD2. This receptor was obtained from a woman aged 18-30 years in good health and CMV-seronegative. Material for sequencing was PBMCs. CDR3 bases: TGCGCCAGCAGCTACAGCGGGAGCATGAATGAGCAGTTCTTC. As protein: CASSYSGSMNEQFF.